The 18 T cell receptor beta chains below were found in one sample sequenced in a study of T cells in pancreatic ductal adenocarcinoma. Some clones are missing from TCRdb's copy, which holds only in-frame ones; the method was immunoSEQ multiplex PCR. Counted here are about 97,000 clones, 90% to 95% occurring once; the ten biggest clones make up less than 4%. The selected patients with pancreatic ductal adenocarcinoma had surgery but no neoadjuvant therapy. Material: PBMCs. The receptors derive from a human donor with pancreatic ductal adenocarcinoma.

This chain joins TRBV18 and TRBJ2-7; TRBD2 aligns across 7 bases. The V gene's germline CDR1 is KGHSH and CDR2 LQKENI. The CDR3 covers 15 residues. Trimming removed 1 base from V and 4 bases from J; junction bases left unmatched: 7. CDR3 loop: CASSPQPSGRYEQYF. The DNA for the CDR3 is TGTGCCAGCTCACCACAACCTAGCGGCCGGTACGAGCAGTACTTC.

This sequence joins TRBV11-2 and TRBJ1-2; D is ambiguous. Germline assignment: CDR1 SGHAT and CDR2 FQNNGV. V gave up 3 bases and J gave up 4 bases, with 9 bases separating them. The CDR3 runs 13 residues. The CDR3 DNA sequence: TGTGCCAGCAGCTTTGGGAGGGCCTATGGCTACACCTTC. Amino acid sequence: CASSFGRAYGYTF.

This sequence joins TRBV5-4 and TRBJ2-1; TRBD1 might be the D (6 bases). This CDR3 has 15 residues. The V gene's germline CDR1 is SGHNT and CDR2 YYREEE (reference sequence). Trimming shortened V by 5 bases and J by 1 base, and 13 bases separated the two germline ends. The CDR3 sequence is CASSFGQNSYNEQFF. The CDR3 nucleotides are TGTGCCAGCAGTTTCGGACAGAATTCCTACAATGAGCAGTTCTTC. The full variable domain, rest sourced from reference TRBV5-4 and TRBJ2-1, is ETGVTQSPTHLIKTRGQQVTLRCSSQSGHNTVSWYQQALGQGPQFIFQYYREEENGRGNFPPRFSGLQFPNYSSELNVNALELDDSALYLCASSFGQNSYNEQFFGPGTRLTVL.

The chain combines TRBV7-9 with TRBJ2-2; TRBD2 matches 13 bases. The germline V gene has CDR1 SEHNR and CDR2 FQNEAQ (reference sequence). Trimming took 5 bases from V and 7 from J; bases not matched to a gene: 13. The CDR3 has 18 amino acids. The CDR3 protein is CASSTTLGLAGPSGELFF. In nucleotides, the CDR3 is TGTGCCAGCAGCACCACCCTGGGACTAGCGGGACCCAGCGGGGAGCTGTTTTTT.

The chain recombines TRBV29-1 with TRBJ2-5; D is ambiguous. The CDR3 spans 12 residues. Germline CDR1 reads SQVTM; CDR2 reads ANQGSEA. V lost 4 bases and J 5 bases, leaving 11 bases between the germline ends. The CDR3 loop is CSVVPPGETQYF. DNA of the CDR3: TGCAGCGTTGTTCCCCCCGGGGAGACCCAGTACTTC.

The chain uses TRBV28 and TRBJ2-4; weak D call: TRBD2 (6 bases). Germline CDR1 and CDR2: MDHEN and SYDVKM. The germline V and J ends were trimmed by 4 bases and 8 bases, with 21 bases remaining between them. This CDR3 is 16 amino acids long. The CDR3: CASSSPGVAGSHIQYF. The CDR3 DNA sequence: TGTGCCAGCAGTTCCCCCGGGGTGGCGGGGTCACACATTCAGTACTTC.

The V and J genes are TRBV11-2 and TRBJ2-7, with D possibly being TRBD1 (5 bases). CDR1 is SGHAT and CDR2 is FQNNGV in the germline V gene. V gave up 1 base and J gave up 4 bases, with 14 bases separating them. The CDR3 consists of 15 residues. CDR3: CASSLAAGWVYEQYF. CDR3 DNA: TGTGCCAGCAGCTTAGCGGCAGGGTGGGTATACGAGCAGTACTTC. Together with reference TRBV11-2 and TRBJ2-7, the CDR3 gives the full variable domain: EAGVAQSPRYKIIEKRQSVAFWCNPISGHATLYWYQQILGQGPKLLIQFQNNGVVDDSQLPKDRFSAERLKGVDSTLKIQPAKLEDSAVYLCASSLAAGWVYEQYFGPGTRLTVT.

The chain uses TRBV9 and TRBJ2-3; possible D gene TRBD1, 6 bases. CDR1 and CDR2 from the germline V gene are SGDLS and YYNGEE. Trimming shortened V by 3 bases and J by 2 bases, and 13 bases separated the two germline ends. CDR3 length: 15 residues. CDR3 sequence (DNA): TGTGCCAGCAGCGCCACCGGACAGACCACAGATACGCAGTATTTT. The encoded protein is CASSATGQTTDTQYF.

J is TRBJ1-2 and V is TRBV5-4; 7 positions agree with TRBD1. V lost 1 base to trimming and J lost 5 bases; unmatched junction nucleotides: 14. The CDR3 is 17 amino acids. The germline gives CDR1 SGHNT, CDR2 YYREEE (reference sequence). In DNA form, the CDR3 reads TGTGCCAGCAGCTTGACAGGAAGAAAAAAGGGGGCTTATGGCTACACCTTC. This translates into CASSLTGRKKGAYGYTF.

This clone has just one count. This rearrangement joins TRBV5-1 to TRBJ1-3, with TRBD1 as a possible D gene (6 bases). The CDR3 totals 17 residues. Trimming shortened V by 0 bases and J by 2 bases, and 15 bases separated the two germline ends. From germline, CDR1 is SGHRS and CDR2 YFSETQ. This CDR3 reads CASSLGSQGGTGNTIYF. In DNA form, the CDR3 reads TGCGCCAGCAGCTTGGGATCCCAAGGGGGTACTGGAAACACCATATATTTT.

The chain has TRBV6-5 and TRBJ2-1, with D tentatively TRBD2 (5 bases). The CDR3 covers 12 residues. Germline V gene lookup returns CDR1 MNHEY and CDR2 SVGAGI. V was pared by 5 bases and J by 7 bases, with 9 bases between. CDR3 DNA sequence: TGTGCCAGCAGTCCCGGGGTGAATGAGCAGTTCTTC. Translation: CASSPGVNEQFF.

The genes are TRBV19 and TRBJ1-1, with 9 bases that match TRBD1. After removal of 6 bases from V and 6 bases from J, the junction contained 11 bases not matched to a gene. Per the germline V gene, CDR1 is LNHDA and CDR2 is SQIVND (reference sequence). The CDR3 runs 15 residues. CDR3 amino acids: CASRSRGTGNSEAFF. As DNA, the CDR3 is TGTGCCAGTAGGTCTCGCGGGACAGGGAATTCTGAAGCTTTCTTT.

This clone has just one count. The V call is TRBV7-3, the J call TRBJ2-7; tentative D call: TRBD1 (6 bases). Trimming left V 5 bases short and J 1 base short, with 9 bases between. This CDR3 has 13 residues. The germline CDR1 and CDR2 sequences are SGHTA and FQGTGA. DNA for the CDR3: TGTGCCAGCAGCCAACAGGGATCCTACGAGCAGTACTTC. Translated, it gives CASSQQGSYEQYF.

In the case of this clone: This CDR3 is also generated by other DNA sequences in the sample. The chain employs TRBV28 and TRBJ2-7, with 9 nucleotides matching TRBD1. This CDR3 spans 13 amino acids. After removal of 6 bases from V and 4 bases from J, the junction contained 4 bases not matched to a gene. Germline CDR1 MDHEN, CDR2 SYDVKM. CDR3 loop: CASSSGQGYEQYF. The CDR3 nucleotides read TGTGCCAGCAGCTCGGGACAGGGTTACGAGCAGTACTTC.

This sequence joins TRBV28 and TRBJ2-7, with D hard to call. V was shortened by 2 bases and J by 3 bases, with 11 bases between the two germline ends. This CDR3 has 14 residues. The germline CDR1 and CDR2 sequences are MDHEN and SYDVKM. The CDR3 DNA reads TGTGCCAGCAGTTTACCTTCAATAGTCTACGAGCAGTACTTC. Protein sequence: CASSLPSIVYEQYF.

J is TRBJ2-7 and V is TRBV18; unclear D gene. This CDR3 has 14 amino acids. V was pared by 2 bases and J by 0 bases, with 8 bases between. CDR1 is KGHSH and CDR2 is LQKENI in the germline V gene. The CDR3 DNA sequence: TGTGCCAGCTCACCAAGACAAGGCTCCTACGAGCAGTACTTC. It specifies CASSPRQGSYEQYF. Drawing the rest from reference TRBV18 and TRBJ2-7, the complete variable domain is NAGVMQNPRHLVRRRGQEARLRCSPMKGHSHVYWYRQLPEEGLKFMVYLQKENIIDESGMPKERFSAEFPKEGPSILRIQQVVRGDSAAYFCASSPRQGSYEQYFGPGTRLTVT.

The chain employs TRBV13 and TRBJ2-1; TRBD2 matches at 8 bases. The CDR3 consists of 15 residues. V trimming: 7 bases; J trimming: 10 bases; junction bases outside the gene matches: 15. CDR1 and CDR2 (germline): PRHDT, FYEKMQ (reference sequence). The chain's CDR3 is CASTFTGGAFAEQFF. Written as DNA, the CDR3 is TGTGCCAGCACCTTCACGGGGGGGGCGTTCGCCGAGCAGTTCTTC.

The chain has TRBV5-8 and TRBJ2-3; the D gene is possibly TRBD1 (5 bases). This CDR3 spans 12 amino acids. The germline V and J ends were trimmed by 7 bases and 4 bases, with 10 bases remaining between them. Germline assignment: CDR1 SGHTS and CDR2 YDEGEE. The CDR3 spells CASPGAPDTQYF. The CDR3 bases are TGTGCCAGCCCTGGGGCCCCAGATACGCAGTATTTT.